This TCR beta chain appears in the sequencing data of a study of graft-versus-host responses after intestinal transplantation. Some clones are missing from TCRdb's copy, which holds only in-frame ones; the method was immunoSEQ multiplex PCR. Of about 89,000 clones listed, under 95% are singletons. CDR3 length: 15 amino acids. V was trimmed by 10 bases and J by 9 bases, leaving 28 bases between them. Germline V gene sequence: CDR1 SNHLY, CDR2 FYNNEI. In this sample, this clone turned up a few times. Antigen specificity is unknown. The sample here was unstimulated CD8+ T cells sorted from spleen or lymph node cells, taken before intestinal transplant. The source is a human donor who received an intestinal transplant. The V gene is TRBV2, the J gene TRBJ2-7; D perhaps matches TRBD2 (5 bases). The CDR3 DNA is TGTGCCATGGCGACCCCAGCGGTGAGGAGTAGACCGCAGTACTTC. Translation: CAMATPAVRSRPQYF.